The clone carrying this TCR beta chain was counted between two and nine times. Its antigen remains unknown. Trimming took 7 bases from V and 0 from J, leaving 12 bases between them. CDR3 length equals 13 residues. Germline CDR1 is SQVTM and CDR2 is ANQGSEA. As every portion of the isolated RNA was reverse transcribed, the sequencing read expressed TCRB transcripts. TCRdb's copy holds only in-frame clones and misses some; the assay was immunoSEQ multiplex PCR. In the table there are a few hundred thousand clones, approximately 12% of which are singletons. The sample originates from a study of beta chain features in type 1 diabetes. Study-wide results and limits: Among all four CD4+ subsets, Type 1 diabetes patients had TCRB CDR3s that were moderately but significantly shorter. Fewer insertions but more deletions were seen at VDJ junctions in type 1 diabetes patients.

This receptor was taken from a woman under 30 with type 1 diabetes. The specimen was naive CD4+ T cells from blood. The rearrangement uses TRBV29-1 and TRBJ1-1; a weak D match, TRBD1 (5 bases). CDR3 in amino acids: CSAPGQVNTEAFF. CDR3 nucleotides: TGCAGCGCCCCCGGACAAGTGAACACTGAAGCTTTCTTT.